This TCR beta chain was documented in a study of T-cell reconstitution after alpha-beta-depleted transplantation in children listed by TCRdb under 2016. Regarding the complete study: Using TCR repertoire profiling, the study followed T-cell immune reconstitution in a quantitative way in children after TCRalphabeta/CD19-depleted allogeneic hematopoietic cell transplantation. What the study reported, not specific to this receptor: The apparently early recovery of alphabetaT-cell counts about two months after transplant reportedly depended on only several hundred rapidly expanded clones that came from non-depleted graft cells. The frequencies of hyperexpanded clones fell over the following months, and after one year, T-cell counts and TCRbeta diversity were mostly attributed to newly produced T cells. In some patients, the high TCRbeta diversity seen at day 60 was put down to recipient T cells and intrathymic progenitors that had survived conditioning.

V is pared back by 5 bases and J by 5 bases, with 22 bases lying between the germline termini. Taken from cysteine to phenylalanine, the CDR3 has 17 residues. The DNA shown is the 51-base CDR3, in frame from base 1. To prepare the library, PCR was applied. The listed sequencing device is Illumina HiSeq 2500. Molecular barcoding was employed in the preparation of TCR libraries, with unique molecular identifiers being used to normalize TCRbeta repertoire quantification. Starting from the raw public reads, TCRdb applied fastp trimming at Q25, assembled clones with MiXCR and retained in-frame beta chains. Identical CDR3 proteins give one entry, which carries the most common genes and DNA. Across this sample there are hundreds of thousands of distinct CDR3 sequences, with under 15% seen only once. The biggest ten clones account for roughly 0.77% of the sample. Explained via the paper, the treatment or condition label denotes: allogeneic hematopoietic cell transplantation with graft depleted of TCRalphabeta T cells and CD19 B cells. Transplant recipients were children who received TCRalphabeta/CD19-depleted allogeneic hematopoietic cell grafts.

Only a few counts were recorded for this clonotype. Its cognate antigen has yet to be identified. The input lacks base qualities; no much larger clone sits a single base away. This clonotype originated in a girl between 2 and 10 years old with congenital amegakaryocytic thrombocytopenia, due to receive a stem cell transplant. Specimen: PBMCs, collected before TCRalphabeta/CD19-depleted stem cell transplant. The V and J genes are TRBV12-3 or TRBV12-4 and TRBJ2-1; TRBD2 is perhaps the D gene, given 6 matching bases. The CDR3 in this case is CASSKVSGMLVNNEQFF. The DNA sequence is as follows: TGTGCCAGCAGTAAAGTTAGCGGTATGCTCGTGAACAATGAGCAGTTCTTC.